This entry describes one T cell receptor (beta chain). No antigen is known for it. Then a second PCR, running roughly 7 to 11 cycles, was carried out with a sample-barcoded 5' primer and a J-beta primer mix. The authors tagged each cDNA molecule using a template-switch adaptor with 12 random nucleotides. TCRdb itself ran the 5' RACE reads through MiXCR, one entry per CDR3 protein. The data show about 780,000 distinct CDR3 sequences, 35% to 50% seen once. The data originate from a study of blood T cells in healthy people across ages. The germline V gene encodes CDR1 DFQATT and CDR2 SNEGSKA (reference sequence). There are 13 residues in the CDR3. Findings and caveats of the study: Whereas aged donors had fewer naive CD4+ cells, long-lived donors had more of them and higher diversity.

The J gene is TRBJ2-1, the V gene TRBV20-1; weak D call: TRBD2 (6 bases). The sequence derives from a man of 80 years or more in good health. Source material: blood. Here the CDR3 DNA reads TGCAGCTTCACCGCGGGGTCTGGGAGTGAGCAGTTCTTC. Protein product: CSFTAGSGSEQFF.